Here is one TCR beta chain with its context. These data come from a study of blood T cell repertoires in COVID-19. Study information: Italy, Spain and the United States were the sources of the convalescent and acute COVID-19 samples. In each case, the material was cDNA or gDNA derived from T cells, B-cell-depleted T cells, or PBMCs.

Germline trimming cut 6 bases from V and 3 bases from J; bases unmatched to any gene: 3. The CDR3 is 13 amino acids. Libraries were prepared by immunoSEQ multiplex PCR; TCRdb keeps only in-frame clonotypes and omits some of them. The sample consists of over 85,000 clones, approximately 90% of them appearing once. The clonotype comes from a male donor with acute or convalescent COVID-19. Material: peripheral blood. The gene calls are TRBV12-3 or TRBV12-4 and TRBJ1-1; TRBD1 matches 8 bases. CDR3 protein: CASRPDRDTEAFF. The CDR3 region has the DNA TGTGCCAGCAGGCCGGACAGGGACACTGAAGCTTTCTTT.